The TCR beta chain described here comes from a study of T cells in Graves' hyperthyroidism and ophthalmopathy. Patients showing uncontrolled infection, other autoimmune disease, pregnancy or lactation were ineligible. Thyroid ultrasound and orbital computed tomography, with clinical symptoms and serum thyroxine and TRAb, informed diagnoses. Findings and caveats of the study: In blood, most of the thyroid clonotypes expanded above 0.001 were also present. For ophthalmopathy, model prediction preceded onset by a median about 6.2 months.

Many counts were recorded for this clonotype. The target antigen is unknown. Trimming removed 3 bases from V and 3 bases from J, with 14 bases in between. This CDR3 region has 15 residues. Germline CDR1 and CDR2: ENHRY and SYGVKD. RNA transcripts were the template for amplifying TCR beta CDR3 regions. When the TCR CDR3 underwent first-round RT-PCR, the HTBI primer set was used. MiXCR was run by TCRdb on the multiplex PCR reads, yielding one entry per CDR3 protein. There are more than 550,000 distinct CDR3 sequences in the sample; roughly 45% occur only once, and more than 7% lies in the top ten. The TCR originated in an adult man with Graves' disease, either hyperthyroidism or ophthalmopathy (not recorded which). J is TRBJ1-2 and V is TRBV10-3; no clear D. The sample comprised peripheral blood or thyroid tissue (not recorded which). CDR3: CAISDLDGEDYGYTF. Written as DNA, the CDR3 is TGTGCCATCAGTGATCTTGACGGGGAAGACTATGGCTACACCTTC.